This T cell receptor beta chain was identified during a study of blood T cells in healthy people across ages. A second PCR of about 7 to 12 cycles used a sample-barcoded 5' primer and a J-beta primer mix. MiXCR, applied by TCRdb to the 5' RACE reads, yields one record per CDR3 protein. The table includes hundreds of thousands of distinct CDR3 sequences, over 20% detected once. The study's findings and limits: Getting older went along with TCR beta diversity per million T cells dropping roughly linearly. As naive T cell percentage varied, TCR beta diversity correlated strongly with it.

There were healthy Caucasian individuals from Russia, aged about 6 to 95, serving as donors. Points on this clonotype: Its antigen remains unknown.

From germline, CDR1 is MNHEY and CDR2 SVGEGT. The CDR3 extends over 13 amino acids. Trimming took 2 bases from V and 5 from J, leaving 9 bases between them. Sequenced sample: blood. The TCR sequence derives from a man between 65 and 79 years old in good health. V gene TRBV6-2 or TRBV6-3 combines with J gene TRBJ2-5; TRBD2 might be the D (5 bases). The chain's CDR3 is CASSYERRETQYF. CDR3 nucleotide sequence: TGTGCCAGCAGTTACGAGCGGCGGGAGACCCAGTACTTC.